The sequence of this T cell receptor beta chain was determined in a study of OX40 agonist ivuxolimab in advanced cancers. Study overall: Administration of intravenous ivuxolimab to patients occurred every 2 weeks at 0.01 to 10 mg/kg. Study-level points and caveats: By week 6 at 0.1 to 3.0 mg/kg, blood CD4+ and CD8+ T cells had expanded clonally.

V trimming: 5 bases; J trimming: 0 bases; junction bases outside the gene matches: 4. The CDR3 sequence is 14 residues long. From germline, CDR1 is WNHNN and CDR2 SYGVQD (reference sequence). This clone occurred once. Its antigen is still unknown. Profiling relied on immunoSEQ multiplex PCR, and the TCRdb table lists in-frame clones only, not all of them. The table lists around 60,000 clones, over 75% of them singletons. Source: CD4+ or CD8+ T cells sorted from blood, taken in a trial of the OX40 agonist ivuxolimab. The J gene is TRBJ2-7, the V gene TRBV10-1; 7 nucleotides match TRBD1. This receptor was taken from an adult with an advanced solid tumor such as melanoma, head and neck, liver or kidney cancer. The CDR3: CASSPGTASYEQYF. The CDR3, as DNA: TGCGCCAGCAGTCCCGGGACAGCCTCCTACGAGCAGTACTTC.